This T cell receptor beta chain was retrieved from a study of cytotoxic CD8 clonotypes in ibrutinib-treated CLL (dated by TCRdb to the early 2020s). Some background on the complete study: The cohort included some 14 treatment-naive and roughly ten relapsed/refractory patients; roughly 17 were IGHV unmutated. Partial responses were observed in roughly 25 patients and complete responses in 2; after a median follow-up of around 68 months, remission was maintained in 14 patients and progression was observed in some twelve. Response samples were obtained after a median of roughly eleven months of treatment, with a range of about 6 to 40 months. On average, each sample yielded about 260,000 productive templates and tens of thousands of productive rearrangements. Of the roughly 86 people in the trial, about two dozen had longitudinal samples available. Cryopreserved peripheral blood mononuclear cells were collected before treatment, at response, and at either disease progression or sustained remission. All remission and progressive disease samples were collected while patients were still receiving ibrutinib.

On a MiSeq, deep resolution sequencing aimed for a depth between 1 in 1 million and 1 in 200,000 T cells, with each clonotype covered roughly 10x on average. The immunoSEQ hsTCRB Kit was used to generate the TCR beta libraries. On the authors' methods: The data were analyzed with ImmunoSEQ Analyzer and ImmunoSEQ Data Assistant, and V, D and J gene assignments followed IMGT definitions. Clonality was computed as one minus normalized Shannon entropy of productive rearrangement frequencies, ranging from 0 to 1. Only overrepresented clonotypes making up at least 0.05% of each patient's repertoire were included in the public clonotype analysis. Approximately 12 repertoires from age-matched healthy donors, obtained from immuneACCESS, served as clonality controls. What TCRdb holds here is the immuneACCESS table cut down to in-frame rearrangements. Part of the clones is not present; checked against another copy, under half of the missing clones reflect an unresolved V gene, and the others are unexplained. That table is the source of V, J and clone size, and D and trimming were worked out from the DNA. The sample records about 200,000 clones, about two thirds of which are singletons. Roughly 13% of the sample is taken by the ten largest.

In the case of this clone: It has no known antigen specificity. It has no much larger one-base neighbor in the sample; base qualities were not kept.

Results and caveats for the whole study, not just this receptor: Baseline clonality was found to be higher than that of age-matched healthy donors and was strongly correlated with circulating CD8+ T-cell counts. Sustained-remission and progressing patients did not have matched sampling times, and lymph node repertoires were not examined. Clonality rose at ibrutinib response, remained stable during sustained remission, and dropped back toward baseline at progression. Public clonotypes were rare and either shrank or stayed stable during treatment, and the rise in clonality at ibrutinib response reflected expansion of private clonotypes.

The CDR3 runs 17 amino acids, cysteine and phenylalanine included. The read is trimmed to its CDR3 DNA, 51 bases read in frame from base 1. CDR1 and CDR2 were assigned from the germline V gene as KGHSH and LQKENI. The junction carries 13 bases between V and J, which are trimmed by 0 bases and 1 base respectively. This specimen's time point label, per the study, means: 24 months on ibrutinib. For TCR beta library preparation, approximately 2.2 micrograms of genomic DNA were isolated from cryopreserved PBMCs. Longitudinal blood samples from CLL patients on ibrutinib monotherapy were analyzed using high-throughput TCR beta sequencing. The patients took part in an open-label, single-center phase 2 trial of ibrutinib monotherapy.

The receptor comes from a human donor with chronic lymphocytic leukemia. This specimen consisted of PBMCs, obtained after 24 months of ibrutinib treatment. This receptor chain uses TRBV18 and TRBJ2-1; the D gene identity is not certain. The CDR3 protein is CASSPPSWRKSYNEQFF. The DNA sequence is TGTGCCAGCTCACCACCAAGTTGGCGGAAATCCTACAATGAGCAGTTCTTC.